Listed here are 22 T cell receptor beta chains from one sample, sequenced in a study of CD8 T cells in Susac syndrome. Random hexamers were used to reverse transcribe the RNA input (roughly 0.5 to 1 ug). TCRdb re-derived calls from the immunoSEQ multiplex PCR reads in MiXCR, one entry per CDR3 protein. Among approximately 160,000 distinct CDR3 sequences listed, around 94% were seen once. What was sequenced was CD4+ T cells from PBMCs. The receptors shown here come from a human donor with multiple sclerosis.

The chain joins TRBV7-9 to TRBJ2-2; D is ambiguous. The CDR3 length is 15 residues. V lost 1 base to trimming and J lost 7 bases, with 13 bases between them. Germline loops: CDR1 SEHNR, CDR2 FQNEAQ (reference sequence). Here the CDR3 reads CASSLDATVYGELFF. CDR3 bases: TGTGCCAGCAGCTTAGACGCTACGGTCTACGGGGAGCTGTTTTTT. Using reference TRBV7-9 and TRBJ2-2 for the parts outside the CDR3, the full variable domain is DTGVSQNPRHKITKRGQNVTFRCDPISEHNRLYWYRQTLGQGPEFLTYFQNEAQLEKSRLLSDRFSAERPKGSFSTLEIQRTEQGDSAMYLCASSLDATVYGELFFGEGSRLTVL.

The chain joins TRBV5-4 to TRBJ2-1; D ambiguous. The V gene lost 4 bases and the J gene lost 9 bases, with 14 bases spanning the gap. CDR3 length equals 13 residues. Per germline, CDR1 SGHNT and CDR2 YYREEE (reference sequence). This chain's CDR3 is CASSHTRSGEQFF. In nucleotides, the CDR3 is TGTGCCAGCAGCCATACTCGTTCGGGTGAGCAGTTCTTC.

The chain carries TRBV29-1 and TRBJ2-5, with TRBD2 as a possible D gene (5 bases). CDR1 is SQVTM and CDR2 is ANQGSEA in the germline V gene. The ends were cut back, 4 bases at V and 5 bases at J, with 5 bases in the middle. This CDR3 contains 10 residues. The CDR3 nucleotides are TGCAGCGTTGGGGAGGAGACCCAGTACTTC. Encoded protein: CSVGEETQYF.

V gene TRBV25-1 combines with J gene TRBJ2-7; TRBD2 agrees at 8 bases. This CDR3 contains 12 residues. The junction had 3 bases not matched to a gene; V was cut back by 4 bases and J by 7 bases. Germline assignment: CDR1 MGHDK and CDR2 SYGVNS. The CDR3 DNA follows: TGTGCCAGCAGTGGGACTAGCAGTGAGCAGTACTTC. Translating it yields CASSGTSSEQYF.

This chain connects TRBV20-1 to TRBJ1-5; D ambiguous. The CDR3 spans 13 residues. CDR1 is DFQATT and CDR2 is SNEGSKA in the germline V gene (reference sequence). Trimming pared 1 base from V and 0 bases from J, leaving 4 bases between. In nucleotides, the CDR3 is TGCAGTGCTAGAGCCAGTAGCAATCAGCCCCAGCATTTT. This gives the protein CSARASSNQPQHF.

The chain couples TRBV6-2 or TRBV6-3 to TRBJ2-5; 8 bases map to TRBD2. Losses at the gene ends were 6 bases for V and 5 bases for J; bases not matched to a gene: 11. This CDR3 spans 15 amino acids. From germline, CDR1 is MNHEY and CDR2 SVGEGT. The CDR3 loop is CASRPPSGRSETQYF. The CDR3 region has the DNA TGTGCCAGCAGGCCCCCCAGCGGGAGAAGTGAGACCCAGTACTTC.

V is TRBV29-1 and J is TRBJ1-1, with D possibly TRBD1 on 6 matching bases. Trimming took off 0 bases at V and 5 bases at J, with 13 bases between the two ends. The CDR3 contains 14 residues. Germline V gene lookup returns CDR1 SQVTM and CDR2 ANQGSEA. The CDR3: CSVEEPTGWTEAFF. CDR3 in DNA: TGCAGCGTTGAAGAGCCAACAGGGTGGACTGAAGCTTTCTTT.

The chain carries TRBV28 and TRBJ2-7; D is unclear. Germline CDR1 reads MDHEN; CDR2 reads SYDVKM. This CDR3 contains 11 residues. CDR3 nucleotide sequence: TGTGGATGCAGCGAAACCTACGAGCAGTACTTC. Amino acids: CGCSETYEQYF.

This clonotype was detected only once. This chain links TRBV3-1 with TRBJ1-1; D possibly corresponds to TRBD1 (5 bases). This CDR3 is 14 amino acids long. Looked up from germline, CDR1 is LGHDT and CDR2 is YNNKEL (reference sequence). Trimming removed 0 bases at V and 11 bases at J, with 16 bases between. The CDR3 DNA reads as TGTGCCAGCAGCCAAGAAGGGGATTCTTCGGTGGCTTTCTTT. Encoded protein: CASSQEGDSSVAFF.

The V call is TRBV5-1, the J call TRBJ2-4, with 7 nucleotides matching TRBD2. The CDR3 extends over 14 amino acids. Germline V lookup: CDR1 SGHRS, CDR2 YFSETQ. The V and J ends lost 4 bases and 6 bases, in that order; junction bases with no gene match: 7. CDR3 coding DNA: TGCGCCAGCAGCCTGACTACGGGGGGAAACATTCAGTACTTC. It yields the protein CASSLTTGGNIQYF.

This rearrangement joins TRBV6-1 to TRBJ2-4; 15 bases are shared with TRBD2. Per the germline V gene, CDR1 is MNHNS and CDR2 is SASEGT. The CDR3 is 20 residues long. Trimming took 6 bases from V and 7 from J; bases not matched to a gene: 19. The CDR3 protein is CASSRRPGLAGGIVGNIQYF. Written as DNA, the CDR3 is TGTGCCAGCAGCCGACGACCGGGACTAGCGGGAGGAATCGTAGGGAACATTCAGTACTTC.

V is TRBV5-1 and J is TRBJ2-3; tentative D call: TRBD1 (5 bases). Per the germline V gene, CDR1 is SGHRS and CDR2 is YFSETQ. The CDR3 contains 16 residues. Trimming took 0 bases from V and 1 from J, leaving 12 bases between them. CDR3 DNA: TGCGCCAGCAGCTTGGGTCAGATGACAGGCACAGATACGCAGTATTTT. The encoded protein is CASSLGQMTGTDTQYF.

The rearrangement links TRBV29-1 to TRBJ2-5, with unresolved D. Germline CDR1 SQVTM, CDR2 ANQGSEA. Between the trimmed V and J ends, which lost 4 bases and 2 bases, there was a span of 5 bases. The CDR3 is 11 residues long. DNA of the CDR3: TGCAGCGTTGGCTTGCAAGAGACCCAGTACTTC. It encodes CSVGLQETQYF. Based on the CDR3 plus reference TRBV29-1 and TRBJ2-5, the full variable domain is SAVISQKPSRDICQRGTSLTIQCQVDSQVTMMFWYRQQPGQSLTLIATANQGSEATYESGFVIDKFPISRPNLTFSTLTVSNMSPEDSSIYLCSVGLQETQYFGPGTRLLVL.

The rearrangement joins TRBV6-2 or TRBV6-3 to TRBJ2-1, with 7 nucleotides matching TRBD1. The V gene's germline CDR1 is MNHEY and CDR2 SVGEGT. The CDR3 has 12 residues. The V gene end was trimmed by 11 bases and the J gene end by 4 bases; junction bases not matched to a gene: 5. CDR3 loop: CAARDSYNEQFF. The CDR3 DNA is TGTGCCGCACGGGACAGTTACAATGAGCAGTTCTTC.

The V gene is TRBV3-1, the J gene TRBJ1-2; no reliable D call. This CDR3 contains 13 residues. V lost 3 bases and J lost 0, with 5 bases in between. Germline V gene lookup returns CDR1 LGHDT and CDR2 YNNKEL (reference sequence). CDR3 in DNA: TGTGCCAGCAGCCAGACTTCTAACTATGGCTACACCTTC. It is translated as CASSQTSNYGYTF.

The V and J genes are TRBV6-5 and TRBJ1-1; D is unresolved. Deletions cut 6 bases from V and 0 bases from J, with 8 bases between. The germline gives CDR1 MNHEY, CDR2 SVGAGI. The CDR3 covers 13 residues. The CDR3 loop is CASRSSLNTEAFF. The CDR3 coding sequence is TGTGCCAGCAGAAGCTCGCTGAACACTGAAGCTTTCTTT.

The J gene is TRBJ2-5, the V gene TRBV2; unclear D gene. The CDR3 is 11 amino acids. Deletions cut 7 bases from V and 2 bases from J, with 5 bases between. Germline values: CDR1 SNHLY, CDR2 FYNNEI. The CDR3 loop reads CASTLQETQYF. CDR3 nucleotides: TGTGCCAGCACTTTGCAAGAGACCCAGTACTTC.

The CDR3 DNA is TGTGCCAGCAGTTCAGAAAGAGCCGAGATGCCCCAGCATTTT. It encodes CASSSERAEMPQHF. The rearrangement joins TRBV4-2 to TRBJ1-5; D gene uncertain. The CDR3 extends over 14 amino acids. Germline loops: CDR1 LGHNA, CDR2 YNFKEQ. Trimming left V 6 bases short and J 9 bases short, with 18 bases between.

V usage is TRBV24-1 and J usage is TRBJ2-6; no firm D call. This CDR3 has 13 residues. CDR1 and CDR2 (germline): KGHDR, SFDVKD. V gave up 3 bases and J gave up 2 bases, with 1 base separating them. The CDR3 here is CATSDPGANVLTF. DNA of the CDR3: TGTGCCACCAGTGATCCTGGGGCCAACGTCCTGACTTTC.

The chain is built from TRBV10-2 and TRBJ2-3; the D gene is possibly TRBD2 (5 bases). This CDR3 comprises 12 residues. V was clipped by 7 bases and J by 3 bases, with 8 bases between them. Per germline, CDR1 WSHSY and CDR2 SAAADI. The CDR3 reads CASMRATDTQYF. In DNA, the CDR3 is TGCGCCAGCATGCGGGCAACAGATACGCAGTATTTT.

The rearrangement links TRBV7-9 to TRBJ2-5, with 8 bases identical to TRBD2. This CDR3 comprises 17 residues. Germline V lookup: CDR1 SEHNR, CDR2 FQNEAQ (reference sequence). The ends lost 4 bases at V and 4 bases at J; junction bases unmatched: 14. The CDR3 coding sequence is TGTGCCAGCAGCTCAACTTGGACAGCGGGAGATAGAGAGACCCAGTACTTC. Amino acid sequence: CASSSTWTAGDRETQYF. Supplemented by reference TRBV7-9 and TRBJ2-5, the full variable domain reads DTGVSQNPRHKITKRGQNVTFRCDPISEHNRLYWYRQTLGQGPEFLTYFQNEAQLEKSRLLSDRFSAERPKGSFSTLEIQRTEQGDSAMYLCASSSTWTAGDRETQYFGPGTRLLVL.

This sequence joins TRBV6-2 or TRBV6-3 and TRBJ1-1; 8 bases line up with TRBD1. This CDR3 region has 16 residues. Per germline, CDR1 MNHEY and CDR2 SVGEGT. V trimming: 10 bases; J trimming: 0 bases; junction bases outside the gene matches: 13. The CDR3 is CATFRGLRGLNTEAFF. DNA of the CDR3: TGTGCCACTTTCCGAGGCCTCAGGGGGCTGAACACTGAAGCTTTCTTT.